Listed below are T cell receptor beta chains from one sample, sequenced in a study of blood T cell repertoires in COVID-19. Sequencing used immunoSEQ multiplex PCR; TCRdb keeps in-frame clones, though not all of them. The sample lists some 110,000 clones; about four fifths were seen once. The sample taken for sequencing was peripheral blood. The receptors originated from a man older than 75 with acute or convalescent COVID-19. Each CDR3 is given with its conserved first and last residue. The D gene is left open where the match is weak. Expanded clones get a size class; other rows say once, few or many, or leave the size out.

>TRBJ2-3|TRBV18|-|TRBD1
TGTGCCAGCTCACCGGGGACAGGGGATACGCAGTATTTT
CASSPGTGDTQYF
>TRBJ1-2|TRBV30|few|TRBD1
TGTGCCTGGACCCCGACAGGGGGGAGAGACTATGGCTACACCTTC
CAWTPTGGRDYGYTF
>TRBJ2-3|TRBV28|-|TRBD2
TGTGCCAGCAGTCCTGGACTAGCGGGAGGCCCAGATACGCAGTATTTT
CASSPGLAGGPDTQYF
>TRBJ2-5|TRBV2|few|TRBD2
TGTGCCAGTCTGGGACTAGCGGGATCAGAGACCCAGTACTTC
CASLGLAGSETQYF
>TRBJ2-2|TRBV7-3|-|-
TGTGCCAGCAGCTCTCAGGGGAAAGGCAGGTTAACCGGGGAGCTGTTTTTT
CASSSQGKGRLTGELFF
>TRBJ2-2|TRBV28|-|-
TGTGCCAGCAGAGGAACCGCAGGGTTCGACACCGGGGAGCTGTTTTTT
CASRGTAGFDTGELFF
>TRBJ2-1|TRBV10-2|-|-
TGCGCCAGCAGGCCGACAGGAGGCAATGAGCAGTTCTTC
CASRPTGGNEQFF
>TRBJ2-6|TRBV5-1|-|TRBD1
TGCGCCAGCAGCTCCGGGACAGCTAACTCTGGGGCCAACGTCCTGACTTTC
CASSSGTANSGANVLTF
>TRBJ1-1|TRBV7-2|-|-
TGTGCCAGCAGCTTAACCCCTATTGGTACTGAAGCTTTCTTT
CASSLTPIGTEAFF
>TRBJ1-1|TRBV29-1|-|-
TGCAGCGTAACTAAAACTGAAGCTTTCTTT
CSVTKTEAFF
>TRBJ2-3|TRBV14|-|-
TGTGCCAGCAGCCGCAGACAGGCGGGAGATACGCAGTATTTT
CASSRRQAGDTQYF
>TRBJ2-1|TRBV6-5|-|TRBD1
TGTGCCAGCAGAATACAGGGGGCTTACAATGAGCAGTTCTTC
CASRIQGAYNEQFF
>TRBJ1-2|TRBV18|few|TRBD1
TGTGCCAGCTCAAGGGACAGCCCGGGGGGCTACACCTTC
CASSRDSPGGYTF
>TRBJ2-2|TRBV10-3|-|TRBD2
TGTGCCATCGGGCGGCTAGCGGGAATCAACACCGGGGAGCTGTTTTTT
CAIGRLAGINTGELFF
>TRBJ2-3|TRBV4-1|-|-
TGCGCCAGCAGCCAAGCCGGGAGCACAGATACGCAGTATTTT
CASSQAGSTDTQYF
>TRBJ2-7|TRBV2|-|-
TGTGCCAGCAATAATAGGGGTGAGCAGTACTTC
CASNNRGEQYF
>TRBJ1-4|TRBV7-2|-|-
TGTGCCAGCAGCCCCGCGGCCGAAAAACTGTTTTTT
CASSPAAEKLFF
>TRBJ2-3|TRBV24-1|-|TRBD1
TGTGCCACCAGTGACGGACAGGGGGGGTGGACAGATACGCAGTATTTT
CATSDGQGGWTDTQYF
>TRBJ1-1|TRBV5-6|once|TRBD1
TGTGCCAGCAGCTTAGGACAGGGATTCTTCGGCACTGAAGCTTTCTTT
CASSLGQGFFGTEAFF
>TRBJ2-1|TRBV19|-|-
TGTGCCAGTAGTATGCCACAGACCTCCTACAATGAGCAGTTCTTC
CASSMPQTSYNEQFF
>TRBJ1-6|TRBV5-8|few|-
TGTGCCAGCAGCTTGGACAGGTCCTGGGATTCACCCCTCCACTTT
CASSLDRSWDSPLHF
>TRBJ2-7|TRBV19|-|TRBD1
TGTGCCAGTAGCCACGGACAGGGCTCCTACGAGCAGTACTTC
CASSHGQGSYEQYF
>TRBJ2-3|TRBV6-2/TRBV6-3|-|-
TGTGCCAGCAGTCCCTGGACGTCGGGGAGTAAAGGAACAGATACGCAGTATTTT
CASSPWTSGSKGTDTQYF
>TRBJ2-7|TRBV7-8|-|TRBD2
TGTGCCAGCAGCTTAGAACTAGCGGGGGAGTACGAGCAGTACTTC
CASSLELAGEYEQYF
>TRBJ2-5|TRBV2|-|TRBD1
TGTGCCAGCAGTGATGGACAGGGCCGAGAGACCCAGTACTTC
CASSDGQGRETQYF
>TRBJ2-7|TRBV18|-|-
TGTGCCAGCTCAACCGAACAGGGTTCCTACGAGCAGTACTTC
CASSTEQGSYEQYF
>TRBJ2-2|TRBV12-3/TRBV12-4|-|TRBD1
TGTGCCAGCAGTCCCCAGGGGGCCGGGGAGCTGTTTTTT
CASSPQGAGELFF
>TRBJ2-7|TRBV27|once|TRBD2
TGTGCCAGCAGTTCCTCCGGACTAGCGGGAGATTACGAGCAGTACTTC
CASSSSGLAGDYEQYF
>TRBJ1-1|TRBV5-1|-|-
TGCGCCAGCAGCTTAACAGCGAACACTGAAGCTTTCTTT
CASSLTANTEAFF
>TRBJ2-1|TRBV10-3|-|-
TGTGCCATCAGTGGGGGGACTTATAACAATGAGCAGTTCTTC
CAISGGTYNNEQFF
>TRBJ1-1|TRBV5-1|once|TRBD1
TGCGCCAGCAGCCCGGACCGACAGGGGAGAACTGAAGCTTTCTTT
CASSPDRQGRTEAFF
>TRBJ1-1|TRBV11-2|-|TRBD1
TGTGCCAGCAGCCCCCGCGGACAGGGAGTAAGGAACACTGAAGCTTTCTTT
CASSPRGQGVRNTEAFF
>TRBJ2-5|TRBV18|-|TRBD1
TGTGCCAGCTCACTTGGGACAGCCCAAGAGACCCAGTACTTC
CASSLGTAQETQYF
>TRBJ1-3|TRBV18|-|TRBD1
TGTGCCAGCTCACCACAGGGGACAGGGTATGGAAACACCATATATTTT
CASSPQGTGYGNTIYF
>TRBJ1-5|TRBV2|once|TRBD1
TGTGCCAGCAGTGGACAGGGAGCTAGCAATCAGCCCCAGCATTTT
CASSGQGASNQPQHF
>TRBJ2-7|TRBV4-2|once|-
TGTGCCAGCAGCCAAGTTCCAGGGACCTACGAGCAGTACTTC
CASSQVPGTYEQYF
>TRBJ1-4|TRBV5-1|-|TRBD1
TGCGCCAGCAGCTTGGTACCCCCGGGACAGGGGAATGAAAAACTGTTTTTT
CASSLVPPGQGNEKLFF
>TRBJ2-1|TRBV5-1|-|-
TGCGCCAGCAGCTTGGAATCTTCCTACAATGAGCAGTTCTTC
CASSLESSYNEQFF
>TRBJ2-1|TRBV7-2|-|-
TGTGCCAGCAGCTTAGAGGTTAGCCCCCCCCCACATTACAATGAGCAGTTCTTC
CASSLEVSPPPHYNEQFF
>TRBJ1-2|TRBV6-5|-|TRBD1
TGTGCCAGCAGTTACCGGTTAGGGGACAGCTATGGCTACACCTTC
CASSYRLGDSYGYTF
>TRBJ2-6|TRBV2|-|-
TGTGCCAGCAGGGCTAGGGGTCTTTCTGGGGCCAACGTCCTGACTTTC
CASRARGLSGANVLTF
>TRBJ2-3|TRBV7-3|-|-
TGTGCCAGCAGCTTTCACAGGTCCGCGACAGATACGCAGTATTTT
CASSFHRSATDTQYF
>TRBJ1-3|TRBV9|-|TRBD1
TGTGCCAGCAGCCCAACAGGGGGGTACGGTGGAAACACCATATATTTT
CASSPTGGYGGNTIYF